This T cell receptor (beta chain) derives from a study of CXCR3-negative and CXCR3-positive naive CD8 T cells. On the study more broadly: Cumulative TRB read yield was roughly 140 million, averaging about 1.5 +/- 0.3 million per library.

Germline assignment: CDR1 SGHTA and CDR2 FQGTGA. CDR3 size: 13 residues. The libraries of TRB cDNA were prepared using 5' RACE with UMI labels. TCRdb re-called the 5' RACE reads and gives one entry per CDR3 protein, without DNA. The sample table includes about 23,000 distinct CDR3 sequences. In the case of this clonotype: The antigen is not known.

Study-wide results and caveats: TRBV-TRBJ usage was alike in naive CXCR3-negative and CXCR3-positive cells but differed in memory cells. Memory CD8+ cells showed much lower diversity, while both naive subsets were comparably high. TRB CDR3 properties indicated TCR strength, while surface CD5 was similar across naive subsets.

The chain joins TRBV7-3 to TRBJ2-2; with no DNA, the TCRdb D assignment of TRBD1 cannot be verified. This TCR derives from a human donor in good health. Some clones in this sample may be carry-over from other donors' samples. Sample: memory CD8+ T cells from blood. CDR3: CASSIQGSGELFF.